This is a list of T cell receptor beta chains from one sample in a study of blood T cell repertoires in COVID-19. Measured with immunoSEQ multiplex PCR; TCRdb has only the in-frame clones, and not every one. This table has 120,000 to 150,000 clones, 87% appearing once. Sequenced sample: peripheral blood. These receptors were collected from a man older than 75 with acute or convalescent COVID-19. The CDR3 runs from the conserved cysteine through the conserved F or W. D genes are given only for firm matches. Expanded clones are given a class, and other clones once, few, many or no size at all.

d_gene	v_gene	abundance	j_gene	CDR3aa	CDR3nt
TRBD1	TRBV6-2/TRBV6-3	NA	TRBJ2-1	CASSTTGGSYNEQFF	TGTGCCAGCAGTACAACAGGGGGCTCCTACAATGAGCAGTTCTTC
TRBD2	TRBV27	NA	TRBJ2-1	CASSLATSGSHEQFF	TGTGCCAGCAGCCTTGCCACTAGCGGGAGCCATGAGCAGTTCTTC
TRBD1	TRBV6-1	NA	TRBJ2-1	CASSEAFGTGAAPTLIEQFF	TGTGCCAGCAGTGAAGCTTTCGGGACAGGGGCCGCCCCCACGTTGATTGAGCAGTTCTTC
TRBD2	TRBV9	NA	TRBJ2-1	CASSARSLAVYNEQFF	TGTGCCAGCAGCGCGAGATCACTAGCGGTTTACAATGAGCAGTTCTTC
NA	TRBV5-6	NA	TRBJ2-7	CASSFYGSSYEQYF	TGTGCCAGCAGCTTTTACGGGAGCTCCTACGAGCAGTACTTC
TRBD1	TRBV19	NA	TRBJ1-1	CASKTGESTEAFF	TGTGCCAGTAAGACAGGGGAGAGTACTGAAGCTTTCTTT
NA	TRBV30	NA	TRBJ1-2	CAWSRTYFNYGYTF	TGTGCCTGGAGTCGGACATACTTTAACTATGGCTACACCTTC
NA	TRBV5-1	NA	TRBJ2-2	CASSLFQRAGELFF	TGCGCCAGCAGCTTGTTTCAACGCGCCGGGGAGCTGTTTTTT
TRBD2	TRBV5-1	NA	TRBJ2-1	CASSLAGLAGGGSSSEQFF	TGCGCCAGCAGCTTGGCAGGACTAGCGGGAGGAGGGAGTTCGAGTGAGCAGTTCTTC
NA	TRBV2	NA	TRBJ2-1	CASSTRDISEFF	TGTGCCAGCAGCACCCGGGACATCTCGGAGTTCTTC
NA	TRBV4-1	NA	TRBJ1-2	CASSQDPGNYGYTF	TGCGCCAGCAGCCAAGATCCGGGGAACTATGGCTACACCTTC
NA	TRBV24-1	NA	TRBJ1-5	CATSDSLYNQPQHF	TGTGCCACCAGTGATTCTTTGTACAATCAGCCCCAGCATTTT
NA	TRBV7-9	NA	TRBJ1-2	CASSLDFDYGYTF	TGTGCCAGCAGTCTAGACTTTGACTATGGCTACACCTTC
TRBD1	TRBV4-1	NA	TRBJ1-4	CASSQEQAGGGEKLFF	TGCGCCAGCAGCCAAGAACAGGCAGGGGGAGGTGAAAAACTGTTTTTT
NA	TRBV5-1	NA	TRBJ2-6	CASSSLGTTSGANVLTF	TGCGCCAGCAGCTCTCTTGGGACAACCTCTGGGGCCAACGTCCTGACTTTC
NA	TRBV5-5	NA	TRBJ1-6	CASSLALGRNSPLHF	TGTGCCAGCAGCTTGGCCTTGGGCAGAAATTCACCCCTCCACTTT
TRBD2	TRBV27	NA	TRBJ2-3	CASSLAGGSIDTQYF	TGTGCCAGCAGTTTAGCGGGGGGGTCTATCGATACGCAGTATTTT
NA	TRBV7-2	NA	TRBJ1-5	CASGSHGGNQPQHF	TGTGCCAGCGGATCCCACGGGGGCAATCAGCCCCAGCATTTT
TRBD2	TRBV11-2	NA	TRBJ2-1	CASSTGTSLYNEQFF	TGTGCCAGCAGCACCGGGACTAGCCTCTACAATGAGCAGTTCTTC
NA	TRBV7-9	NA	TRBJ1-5	CASSLGPGVRGGHQPQHF	TGTGCCAGCAGCTTAGGCCCCGGTGTAAGGGGTGGTCATCAGCCCCAGCATTTT
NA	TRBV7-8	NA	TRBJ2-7	CASSSQGKVSYEQYF	TGTGCCAGCAGCTCCCAGGGGAAGGTCTCCTACGAGCAGTACTTC
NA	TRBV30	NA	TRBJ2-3	CAWSPNSSPHF	TGTGCCTGGAGCCCAAACTCCTCCCCCCATTTT
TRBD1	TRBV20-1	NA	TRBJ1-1	CSAPGTGTFF	TGCAGTGCTCCCGGGACAGGCACTTTCTTT
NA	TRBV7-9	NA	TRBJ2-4	CASSLVEKSIQYF	TGTGCCAGCAGCTTAGTTGAGAAAAGCATTCAGTACTTC
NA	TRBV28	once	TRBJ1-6	CASVPPGTQVFYNSPLHF	TGTGCCAGCGTCCCCCCCGGGACACAGGTCTTCTATAATTCACCCCTCCACTTT
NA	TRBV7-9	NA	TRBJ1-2	CASSFVPFDYGYTF	TGTGCCAGCAGCTTTGTCCCCTTCGACTATGGCTACACCTTC
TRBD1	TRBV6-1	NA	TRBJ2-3	CASSEVLRDSNTDTQYF	TGTGCCAGCAGTGAAGTACTCCGGGACAGTAACACAGATACGCAGTATTTT
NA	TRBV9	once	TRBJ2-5	CASSPTSLAVKETQYF	TGTGCCAGCAGCCCCACCAGCCTCGCGGTCAAAGAGACCCAGTACTTC
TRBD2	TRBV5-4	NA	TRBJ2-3	CASSLNSGSGVGDTQYF	TGTGCCAGCAGCTTAAATAGCGGGAGCGGTGTTGGAGATACGCAGTATTTT
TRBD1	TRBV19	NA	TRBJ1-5	CASSIRTGGSNQPQHF	TGTGCCAGTAGTATAAGGACAGGGGGGAGCAATCAGCCCCAGCATTTT
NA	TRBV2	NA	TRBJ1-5	CASSTGPTRGNQPQHF	TGTGCCAGCAGTACCGGTCCAACCAGGGGCAATCAGCCCCAGCATTTT
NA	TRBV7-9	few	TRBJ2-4	CASSLGTVNIQYF	TGTGCCAGCAGCTTAGGGACAGTAAACATTCAGTACTTC
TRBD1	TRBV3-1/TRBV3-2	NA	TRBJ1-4	CASSQGTGGNGGEKLFF	TGTGCCAGCAGCCAAGGGACAGGGGGCAACGGCGGCGAAAAACTGTTTTTT
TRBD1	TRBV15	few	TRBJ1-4	CATSTKKGDRGRATNEKLFF	TGTGCCACCAGCACCAAGAAAGGGGACAGGGGGCGAGCAACTAATGAAAAACTGTTTTTT
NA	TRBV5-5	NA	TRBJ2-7	CASSPTRFPYEQYF	TGTGCCAGCAGCCCGACTAGGTTCCCCTACGAGCAGTACTTC
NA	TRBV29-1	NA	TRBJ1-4	CSVQTAGRVLFF	TGCAGCGTTCAAACAGCCGGCAGGGTACTGTTTTTT
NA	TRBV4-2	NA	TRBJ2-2	CASSQGQSNTGELFF	TGTGCCAGCAGCCAAGGACAGTCGAACACCGGGGAGCTGTTTTTT
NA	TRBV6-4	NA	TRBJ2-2	CASSDRGLNTGELFF	TGTGCCAGCAGTGACAGGGGGTTGAACACCGGGGAGCTGTTTTTT
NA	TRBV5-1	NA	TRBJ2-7	CASSEGLEVGQYF	TGCGCCAGCAGCGAGGGTCTGGAGGTCGGGCAGTACTTC
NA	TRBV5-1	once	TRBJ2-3	CASSWGRSSTDTQYF	TGCGCCAGCAGCTGGGGCAGATCTAGCACAGATACGCAGTATTTT
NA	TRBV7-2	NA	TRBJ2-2	CASIPGVSNTGELFF	TGTGCCAGCATTCCGGGGGTATCGAACACCGGGGAGCTGTTTTTT
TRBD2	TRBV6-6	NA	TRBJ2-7	CASSGLAGNEQYF	TGTGCCAGCAGTGGACTAGCGGGAAACGAGCAGTACTTC
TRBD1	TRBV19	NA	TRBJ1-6	CASRDRESNSPLHF	TGTGCCAGTAGAGACAGGGAATCTAATTCACCCCTCCACTTT
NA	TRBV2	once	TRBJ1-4	CASSEAVGGREKLFF	TGTGCCAGCAGTGAAGCGGTTGGCGGGCGGGAAAAACTGTTTTTT
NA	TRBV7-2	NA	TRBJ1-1	CASSLLGGNTEAFF	TGTGCCAGCAGCCTCTTAGGCGGAAACACTGAAGCTTTCTTT
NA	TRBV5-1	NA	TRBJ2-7	CASSFEQNYEQYF	TGCGCCAGCAGCTTTGAACAGAACTACGAGCAGTACTTC
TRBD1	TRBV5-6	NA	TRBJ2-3	CASSLGQGRAFNYF	TGTGCCAGCAGCTTGGGACAGGGAAGGGCTTTCAACTATTTT
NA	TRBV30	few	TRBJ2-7	CASSQDYAYEQYF	TGTGCCTCGAGCCAGGACTATGCCTACGAGCAGTACTTC